Listed below are T cell receptor beta chains from one sample, sequenced in a study of shared clonotypes between healthy human individuals. The repertoire was sequenced with immunoSEQ multiplex PCR; TCRdb's copy has only in-frame clones and lacks some. Of around 2,000,000 clones in the sample, 93% were seen once. The sample taken for sequencing was naive CD8+ T cells from PBMCs. These receptors were taken from a man in his late teens or twenties in good health. Some clones in this sample may be carry-over from other donors' samples. Each CDR3 is given with its conserved first and last residue. Each record gives: clone size, J gene, D gene, V gene, CDR3 protein, CDR3 DNA. A D gene is named only where the DNA matches it firmly. For some rows the clone size is stated as once, few or many, or as a class when expanded; others skip it.

. TRBJ2-2 . TRBV7-9 CASSLRRGQDANTGELFF TGTGCCAGCAGCTTACGGCGAGGACAAGACGCGAACACCGGGGAGCTGTTTTTT
. TRBJ1-1 . TRBV7-9 CASSSEAFF TGTGCCAGCAGCTCAGAAGCTTTCTTT
. TRBJ2-2 . TRBV27 CASSLRVSSPTGELFF TGTGCCAGCAGTTTACGCGTCTCCTCTCCCACCGGGGAGCTGTTTTTT
. TRBJ2-7 . TRBV5-8 CASSLVGHPSSYEQYF TGTGCCAGCAGCTTGGTCGGGCATCCGAGCTCCTACGAGCAGTACTTC
. TRBJ2-3 . TRBV10-3 CAISEWEPSTDTQYF TGTGCCATCAGTGAGTGGGAGCCTAGCACAGATACGCAGTATTTT
. TRBJ1-5 TRBD1 TRBV5-1 CASSLEQGGSSNQPQHF TGCGCCAGCAGCTTGGAGCAGGGGGGATCTAGCAATCAGCCCCAGCATTTT
. TRBJ1-1 . TRBV28 CASSLVRAAWGTEAFF TGTGCCAGCAGTTTAGTAAGGGCCGCCTGGGGGACTGAAGCTTTCTTT
. TRBJ1-1 . TRBV5-8 CASSTPFPNTEAFF TGTGCCAGCAGCACACCGTTTCCGAACACTGAAGCTTTCTTT
. TRBJ1-1 . TRBV5-1 CASTPLGVGVFTEAFF TGCGCCAGCACCCCCTTGGGGGTCGGAGTATTCACTGAAGCTTTCTTT
. TRBJ2-7 . TRBV5-6 CASSLTLSYEQYF TGTGCCAGCAGCTTGACACTTTCCTACGAGCAGTACTTC
. TRBJ2-1 TRBD1 TRBV28 CASIPDRGRYNEQFF TGTGCCAGCATCCCGGACAGGGGGCGATACAATGAGCAGTTCTTC
. TRBJ1-2 TRBD1 TRBV27 CASSIARGQGLIGYTF TGTGCCAGCAGTATAGCTCGGGGACAGGGTTTAATTGGCTACACCTTC
once TRBJ2-1 TRBD2 TRBV5-4 CASSPISLLGTRGGHNEQFF TGTGCCAGCAGCCCTATATCTTTGCTCGGGACTAGGGGAGGACACAATGAGCAGTTCTTC
. TRBJ2-3 TRBD2 TRBV7-9 CASSHTAAGGGTDTQYF TGTGCCAGCAGCCACACCGCAGCGGGAGGAGGCACAGATACGCAGTATTTT
. TRBJ2-5 TRBD1 TRBV5-1 CASSLLPPRTGQGGQETQYF TGCGCCAGCAGCTTGCTCCCACCCCGGACGGGACAGGGGGGCCAAGAGACCCAGTACTTC
few TRBJ2-3 . TRBV11-2 CASRLGADTQYF TGTGCCAGCAGGCTCGGGGCAGATACGCAGTATTTT
. TRBJ2-1 . TRBV28 CASSLIWTGAGNEQFF TGTGCCAGCAGTTTAATCTGGACGGGAGCCGGAAATGAGCAGTTCTTC
. TRBJ2-3 . TRBV7-2 CASSFLGSSDTQYF TGTGCCAGCAGCTTCCTCGGGTCCTCAGATACGCAGTATTTT
. TRBJ2-2 . TRBV4-1 CASSQVHRNTGELFF TGCGCCAGCAGCCAAGTGCACCGGAACACCGGGGAGCTGTTTTTT
. TRBJ1-1 . TRBV10-1 CASSVDVMNTEAFF TGCGCCAGCAGTGTTGACGTCATGAACACTGAAGCTTTCTTT
once TRBJ1-1 . TRBV11-2 CASSLRDTLNTEAFF TGTGCCAGCAGCTTACGGGACACTTTGAACACTGAAGCTTTCTTT
. TRBJ2-5 TRBD1 TRBV9 CASSAQGAGTQYF TGTGCCAGCAGCGCCCAGGGGGCAGGGACCCAGTACTTC
. TRBJ1-5 . TRBV21-1 CASSKVDRGPRQPQHF TGTGCCAGCAGCAAAGTCGACAGGGGGCCGCGGCAGCCCCAGCATTTT
. TRBJ1-1 TRBD1 TRBV4-1 CASSQLDRGTEAFF TGCGCCAGCAGCCAACTGGACAGGGGGACTGAAGCTTTCTTT
. TRBJ2-1 . TRBV7-8 CASSLAIGYEQFF TGTGCCAGCAGCTTAGCGATAGGGTATGAGCAGTTCTTC
. TRBJ2-5 TRBD2 TRBV7-8 CASSFGLAGPETQYF TGTGCCAGCAGCTTCGGACTAGCGGGTCCAGAGACCCAGTACTTC
. TRBJ2-1 TRBD2 TRBV27 CASSLLGGTSGGLKQFF TGTGCCAGCAGTTTACTGGGCGGGACTAGCGGAGGTCTAAAGCAGTTCTTC
. TRBJ2-5 . TRBV9 CASSANLARETQYF TGTGCCAGCAGCGCTAATTTGGCCCGAGAGACCCAGTACTTC
. TRBJ1-5 TRBD1 TRBV10-1 CASRKQGAKQPQHF TGCGCCAGCAGAAAACAGGGGGCCAAGCAGCCCCAGCATTTT
. TRBJ2-2 . TRBV7-2 CASAWDTLGTGELFF TGTGCCAGCGCCTGGGACACCTTAGGAACCGGGGAGCTGTTTTTT
. TRBJ2-7 . TRBV6-1 CASSEPQLGHEQYF TGTGCCAGCAGTGAACCACAGCTAGGCCACGAGCAGTACTTC
. TRBJ2-4 . TRBV28 CASSSDSYRVLYIQYF TGTGCCAGCAGTTCGGACTCCTATCGAGTATTGTACATTCAGTACTTC
few TRBJ1-1 TRBD1 TRBV4-1 CASSQTGTGSTEAFF TGCGCCAGCAGCCAGACCGGGACAGGGTCCACTGAAGCTTTCTTT
once TRBJ2-7 TRBD2 TRBV7-9 CASSRGQGGIYEQYF TGTGCCAGCAGCCGGGGCCAGGGAGGGATTTACGAGCAGTACTTC
. TRBJ2-1 . TRBV4-2 CASSQESTPLYNEQFF TGTGCCAGCAGCCAAGAGTCCACCCCCCTCTACAATGAGCAGTTCTTC
. TRBJ2-3 TRBD1 TRBV6-5 CASSGQGRGPQYF TGTGCCAGCAGTGGACAGGGCAGGGGTCCGCAGTATTTT
. TRBJ2-2 . TRBV6-1 CANSATGRVAGELFF TGTGCCAACAGTGCAACAGGTCGGGTGGCCGGGGAGCTGTTTTTT
. TRBJ2-7 TRBD1 TRBV9 CASSERTGNEQYF TGTGCCAGCAGCGAGAGGACAGGCAACGAGCAGTACTTC
. TRBJ2-2 . TRBV7-2 CASSLIVGGAGGELFF TGTGCCAGCAGCTTAATCGTCGGCGGGGCAGGCGGGGAGCTGTTTTTT
. TRBJ2-7 . TRBV9 CASSVGSSGYEQYF TGTGCCAGCAGCGTAGGTAGTAGCGGCTACGAGCAGTACTTC
. TRBJ1-3 . TRBV7-8 CASSLKGVSGNTIYF TGTGCCAGCAGCCTGAAAGGCGTCTCTGGAAACACCATATATTTT
. TRBJ1-2 . TRBV7-9 CASSPSGTHYGYTF TGTGCCAGCTCCCCGAGTGGGACACACTATGGCTACACCTTC
. TRBJ1-1 . TRBV11-2 CASSFLSDYLPDTEAFF TGTGCCAGCAGCTTCTTGTCAGATTACTTACCGGACACTGAAGCTTTCTTT
. TRBJ2-5 . TRBV12-5 CASGHQSAVGNGETQYF TGTGCTAGTGGGCATCAGAGTGCGGTTGGGAATGGAGAGACCCAGTACTTC
. TRBJ1-1 TRBD1 TRBV28 CASSSPRTGRTEAFF TGTGCCAGCAGTTCCCCTCGGACAGGGCGGACTGAAGCTTTCTTT
. TRBJ2-7 TRBD2 TRBV19 CASRIAGGYEQYF TGTGCCAGTAGAATAGCGGGAGGCTACGAGCAGTACTTC
once TRBJ2-1 . TRBV5-1 CASRQGYNEQFF TGCGCCAGCAGGCAGGGGTACAATGAGCAGTTCTTC
. TRBJ1-3 . TRBV7-2 CAVLQGSGNTIYF TGTGCCGTGCTCCAGGGCTCTGGAAACACCATATATTTT
. TRBJ2-1 TRBD2 TRBV19 CASSWTSGKIAYNEQFF TGTGCCAGTAGTTGGACTAGCGGGAAAATAGCCTACAATGAGCAGTTCTTC
. TRBJ2-1 TRBD1 TRBV29-1 CSVFPGQNNEQFF TGCAGCGTTTTTCCGGGACAGAACAATGAGCAGTTCTTC
. TRBJ2-1 TRBD2 TRBV7-8 CASSSGAGGWYEQFF TGTGCCAGCAGCTCCGGAGCGGGAGGTTGGTATGAGCAGTTCTTC
. TRBJ2-1 . TRBV7-9 CASSTLLSGQLEGNEQFF TGTGCCAGCAGCACACTCCTGTCGGGACAACTGGAAGGCAATGAGCAGTTCTTC
. TRBJ2-1 . TRBV27 CASSHPSIFGLFNEQFF TGTGCCAGCAGTCACCCGAGTATCTTCGGACTATTCAATGAGCAGTTCTTC
. TRBJ2-5 . TRBV7-9 CASSPAGRRGTQYF TGTGCCAGCAGCCCGGCGGGCAGGCGGGGGACCCAGTACTTC
. TRBJ1-1 . TRBV11-3 CASSRRMNTEAFF TGTGCCAGCAGCCGGAGGATGAACACTGAAGCTTTCTTT
. TRBJ1-2 . TRBV5-1 CASSLVVQGPHAGYTF TGCGCCAGCAGCCTCGTTGTTCAGGGGCCCCACGCTGGCTACACCTTC
. TRBJ2-7 . TRBV6-1 CASSEVYSAPYEQYF TGTGCCAGCAGTGAAGTCTACAGCGCACCCTACGAGCAGTACTTC
once TRBJ2-7 TRBD1 TRBV7-9 CASSPRTGDGSGADEQYF TGTGCCAGCAGCCCCAGGACAGGGGACGGCAGCGGGGCGGACGAGCAGTACTTC
. TRBJ1-2 . TRBV5-1 CASSLYPPDGEWGYTF TGCGCCAGCAGCTTGTACCCCCCGGATGGGGAATGGGGCTACACCTTC